A selection of T cell receptor beta chains follows, all from one sample in a study of radiotherapy plus CTLA-4 blockade in lung cancer. Clones were sequenced by immunoSEQ multiplex PCR, and TCRdb holds only the in-frame ones, with some missing. The data contain about 28,000 clones, about 78% of them seen just once; the ten biggest clones take up 7.5% to 8%. The sequencing used peripheral blood, collected from a patient treated with radiotherapy plus ipilimumab. These TCRs come from a human donor with non-small cell lung cancer who had stable disease on radiotherapy plus ipilimumab. CDR3s include the opening cysteine and the closing phenylalanine or tryptophan. The order of the fields is clone size, D gene, V gene, J gene, CDR3 protein, CDR3 DNA. D genes are given only for firm matches. Clone size appears in some rows only: once, few, many, or a class for an expanded clone.

few,TRBD2,TRBV13,TRBJ2-7,CASSLGRSGGTAQYF,TGTGCCAGCAGCTTAGGCAGGTCGGGGGGTACCGCGCAGTACTTC
-,-,TRBV7-8,TRBJ1-6,CASSTGPGALHF,TGTGCCAGCAGCACTGGGCCGGGGGCCCTCCACTTT
few,-,TRBV18,TRBJ1-4,CASSSKQGPNEKLFF,TGTGCCAGCTCGTCTAAACAGGGACCTAATGAAAAACTGTTTTTT
-,-,TRBV30,TRBJ1-2,CAWSVGGIYGYTF,TGTGCCTGGAGTGTAGGGGGAATCTATGGCTACACCTTC
-,-,TRBV9,TRBJ2-7,CASSVATQYEQYF,TGTGCCAGCAGCGTAGCTACTCAGTACGAGCAGTACTTC
-,-,TRBV5-6,TRBJ1-4,CASSLDPNEKLFF,TGTGCCAGCAGCTTAGATCCTAATGAAAAACTGTTTTTT
-,TRBD1,TRBV7-9,TRBJ1-2,CASVGQVIREYGYTF,TGTGCCAGCGTGGGACAGGTGATCCGGGAGTATGGCTACACCTTC
-,-,TRBV12-5,TRBJ2-3,CASGLADTQYF,TGTGCTAGTGGTTTAGCAGATACGCAGTATTTT
-,-,TRBV7-6,TRBJ2-3,CASSLVFRGADQTQYF,TGTGCCAGCAGCTTAGTATTTCGGGGGGCGGACCAGACGCAGTATTTT
-,-,TRBV7-9,TRBJ2-3,CASSFHRHTQYF,TGTGCCAGCAGCTTCCATAGGCATACGCAGTATTTT
few,-,TRBV11-2,TRBJ1-1,CASSPQGLPWAFF,TGTGCCAGCAGCCCCCAAGGGTTACCCTGGGCTTTCTTT
-,-,TRBV10-1,TRBJ2-2,CASRPSIAAPNTGELFF,TGCGCCAGCCGCCCCTCGATAGCGGCCCCGAACACCGGGGAGCTGTTTTTT
-,TRBD1,TRBV5-6,TRBJ1-1,CASSSGTGATGTEAFF,TGTGCCAGCAGCTCCGGGACAGGGGCCACCGGCACTGAAGCTTTCTTT
-,-,TRBV11-3,TRBJ2-1,CASSLGGGDEQFF,TGTGCCAGCAGCTTAGGTGGAGGCGATGAGCAGTTCTTC
-,-,TRBV20-1,TRBJ1-2,CSAGGQWGYTF,TGCAGTGCCGGCGGACAGTGGGGCTACACCTTC
-,-,TRBV27,TRBJ2-3,CASSFNGGGDTQYF,TGTGCCAGCAGTTTCAATGGAGGGGGGGATACGCAGTATTTT
-,TRBD1,TRBV5-1,TRBJ1-5,CASSPEGQGAQPQHF,TGCGCCAGCAGCCCAGAGGGACAGGGGGCACAGCCCCAGCATTTT
-,-,TRBV18,TRBJ1-5,CASSPDSSNQPQHF,TGTGCCAGCTCACCGGACAGTAGCAATCAGCCCCAGCATTTT
-,-,TRBV9,TRBJ1-1,CASSDMTLNTEAFF,TGTGCCAGCAGCGATATGACTTTGAACACTGAAGCTTTCTTT
-,TRBD1,TRBV6-1,TRBJ1-1,CASSRTGTGGGEAFF,TGTGCCAGCAGCCGGACAGGAACAGGCGGAGGGGAAGCTTTCTTT
-,-,TRBV28,TRBJ2-3,CASSRPPGVEADTQYF,TGTGCCAGCAGTCGCCCCCCAGGGGTAGAGGCAGATACGCAGTATTTT
-,TRBD1,TRBV19,TRBJ1-2,CASSVGTGYGYTF,TGTGCCAGTAGTGTGGGGACAGGGTATGGCTACACCTTC
-,-,TRBV11-2,TRBJ1-2,CASSFSGTVSVLGGYTF,TGTGCCAGCAGCTTTTCCGGGACCGTCAGCGTGTTAGGTGGCTACACCTTC
-,TRBD1,TRBV10-1,TRBJ2-3,CASTQDRATDTQYF,TGCGCCAGCACCCAGGACAGGGCCACAGATACGCAGTATTTT
once,-,TRBV30,TRBJ1-6,CAWNNRGSPLHF,TGTGCCTGGAATAATCGCGGATCTCCCCTCCACTTT
once,-,TRBV13,TRBJ1-2,CASTRDFGLVPYGYTF,TGTGCCAGCACCCGGGACTTTGGCTTAGTCCCCTATGGCTACACCTTC
-,-,TRBV6-6,TRBJ2-2,CASSRTFDGELFF,TGTGCCAGCAGTCGGACCTTTGACGGGGAGCTGTTTTTT
-,-,TRBV6-5,TRBJ1-5,CASSYSSEQPQHF,TGTGCCAGCAGTTACTCATCGGAACAGCCCCAGCATTTT
-,TRBD2,TRBV19,TRBJ2-5,CASSLLLAGAIGQETQYF,TGTGCCAGTAGCCTACTACTAGCGGGGGCTATCGGACAAGAGACCCAGTACTTC
-,-,TRBV21-1,TRBJ1-5,CASISDRINQPQHF,TGTGCCAGCATTTCGGACAGGATCAATCAGCCCCAGCATTTT
-,-,TRBV14,TRBJ2-5,CASSQVRQLGGETQYF,TGTGCCAGCAGCCAAGTTCGTCAGCTAGGGGGAGAGACCCAGTACTTC
-,TRBD1,TRBV10-2,TRBJ1-2,CASSRDRGDGYTF,TGCGCCAGCAGTCGGGACAGGGGCGACGGCTACACCTTC
-,TRBD2,TRBV2,TRBJ2-2,CASSESGRLRSGELFF,TGTGCCAGCAGTGAAAGCGGGAGACTACGGTCCGGGGAGCTGTTTTTT
-,TRBD2,TRBV7-2,TRBJ2-5,CASGERGGRETQYF,TGTGCCAGCGGAGAGCGGGGGGGACGGGAGACCCAGTACTTC
-,TRBD2,TRBV7-6,TRBJ2-3,CASSSPGTSGGYTQYF,TGTGCCAGCAGCTCCCCCGGGACTAGCGGGGGTTATACGCAGTATTTT
-,TRBD1,TRBV27,TRBJ2-1,CASSYRGLSNEQFF,TGTGCCAGCAGTTACAGGGGGCTCTCAAATGAGCAGTTCTTC
-,TRBD2,TRBV5-1,TRBJ2-7,CASSSAGRPYEQYF,TGCGCCAGCAGCTCAGCGGGACGCCCCTACGAGCAGTACTTC
-,-,TRBV6-1,TRBJ2-2,CASSEKGVDTGELFF,TGTGCCAGCAGTGAAAAGGGAGTGGACACCGGGGAGCTGTTTTTT
-,-,TRBV11-2,TRBJ1-1,CASSLFGGRNSEAFF,TGTGCCAGCAGCTTATTCGGGGGACGAAACTCTGAAGCTTTCTTT
few,TRBD1,TRBV7-3,TRBJ1-6,CASRSDRGLSPLHF,TGTGCCAGCAGATCCGACAGGGGGCTTTCACCCCTCCACTTT
once,-,TRBV7-9,TRBJ1-1,CASSRRGEGAEAFF,TGTGCCAGCAGCCGACGAGGGGAGGGGGCTGAAGCTTTCTTT
few,-,TRBV11-3,TRBJ2-3,CASSLGSTDTQYF,TGTGCCAGCAGCTTAGGGAGCACAGATACGCAGTATTTT
-,TRBD2,TRBV30,TRBJ2-7,CAWSGTFRTRIYEQYF,TGTGCCTGGAGTGGAACTTTTAGGACTAGAATCTACGAGCAGTACTTC
-,-,TRBV27,TRBJ1-5,CASSTWIYQPQHF,TGTGCCAGCAGTACCTGGATCTATCAGCCCCAGCATTTT
-,TRBD1,TRBV6-1,TRBJ1-2,CASSTGGEWDYGYTF,TGTGCCAGCAGTACAGGGGGCGAGTGGGACTATGGCTACACCTTC
-,TRBD1,TRBV27,TRBJ1-3,CASSSTGGSGNTIYF,TGTGCCAGCAGTTCGACAGGGGGCTCTGGAAACACCATATATTTT
-,-,TRBV14,TRBJ1-6,CASSYVRANSPLHF,TGTGCCAGCAGCTACGTCCGAGCAAATTCACCCCTCCACTTT
-,-,TRBV5-4,TRBJ1-1,CASSSAVTLNTEAFF,TGTGCCAGCAGCTCGGCTGTTACGTTGAACACTGAAGCTTTCTTT
-,TRBD1,TRBV27,TRBJ1-2,CASSQSPGQISYGYTF,TGTGCCAGCAGCCAGAGCCCGGGACAGATATCCTATGGCTACACCTTC
-,TRBD1,TRBV10-2,TRBJ1-1,CASSEKDRAEAFF,TGCGCCAGCAGTGAGAAGGACAGGGCTGAAGCTTTCTTT
-,-,TRBV5-1,TRBJ1-1,CASSRSGAYTEAFF,TGCGCCAGCTCCCGTTCGGGGGCTTACACTGAAGCTTTCTTT
-,-,TRBV6-1,TRBJ1-2,CASRPDSLRGYTF,TGTGCCAGCAGACCGGACAGTCTGCGGGGCTACACCTTC
-,-,TRBV6-1,TRBJ1-3,CALQSSGNTIYF,TGTGCTTTACAGAGCTCTGGAAACACCATATATTTT
-,-,TRBV9,TRBJ2-2,CASTVEAMNTGELFF,TGTGCCAGCACCGTAGAGGCAATGAACACCGGGGAGCTGTTTTTT
-,-,TRBV20-1,TRBJ1-1,CSAPGNTEAFF,TGCAGTGCGCCCGGGAACACTGAAGCTTTCTTT
-,-,TRBV19,TRBJ1-5,CASTPRAGGTSNQPQHF,TGTGCCAGTACCCCTAGGGCGGGGGGTACGAGCAATCAGCCCCAGCATTTT
few,-,TRBV7-2,TRBJ2-1,CASSFRRQDNEQFF,TGTGCCAGCAGCTTCCGCCGCCAGGACAATGAGCAGTTCTTC